This TCR beta chain was identified during a study of cytomegalovirus exposure and HLA in healthy donors. CDR1 LNHDA and CDR2 SQIVND come from the germline V gene (reference sequence). V was shortened by 4 bases and J by 10 bases, with 20 bases between the two germline ends. CDR3 length equals 15 residues. Whole-study results and caveats: Among CMV-associated TCR beta chains, most appeared HLA-restricted in a later analysis. A link between a missense DCLRE1C variant and TCR beta V- and J-gene trimming emerged from a later analysis. Versus the roughly 700-donor mean, an Asian-associated ancestry cluster reportedly showed fewer N-insertions in a later analysis.

Primers: 60 Vbeta forward and 13 Jbeta reverse. Assay used: immunoSEQ multiplex PCR; TCRdb lists only in-frame clones, some missing. In the table there are about 170,000 clones, 75% to 90% of which are singletons. Points on this clone: Its antigen is currently unknown.

The sequence derives from a boy between 2 and 15 years old in good health and CMV-seronegative. Sequencing input: PBMCs. The rearrangement joins TRBV19 to TRBJ1-5, with D tentatively TRBD1 (6 bases). The CDR3 here is CASSTSRKTGGPQHF. In DNA form, the CDR3 reads TGTGCCAGTAGTACCTCCAGAAAGACAGGCGGCCCCCAGCATTTT.